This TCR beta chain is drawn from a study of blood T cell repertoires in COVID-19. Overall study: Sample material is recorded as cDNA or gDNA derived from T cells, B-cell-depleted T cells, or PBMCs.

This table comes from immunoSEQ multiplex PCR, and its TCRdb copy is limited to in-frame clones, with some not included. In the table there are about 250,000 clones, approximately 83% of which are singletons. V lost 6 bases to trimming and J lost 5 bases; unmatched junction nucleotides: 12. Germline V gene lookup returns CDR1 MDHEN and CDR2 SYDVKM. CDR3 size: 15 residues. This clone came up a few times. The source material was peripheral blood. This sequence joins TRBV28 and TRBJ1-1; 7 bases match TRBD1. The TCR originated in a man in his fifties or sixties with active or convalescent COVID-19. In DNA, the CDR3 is TGTGCCAGCAGCTCAAAGCCCCCAGGGGGTACTGAAGCTTTCTTT. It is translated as CASSSKPPGGTEAFF.